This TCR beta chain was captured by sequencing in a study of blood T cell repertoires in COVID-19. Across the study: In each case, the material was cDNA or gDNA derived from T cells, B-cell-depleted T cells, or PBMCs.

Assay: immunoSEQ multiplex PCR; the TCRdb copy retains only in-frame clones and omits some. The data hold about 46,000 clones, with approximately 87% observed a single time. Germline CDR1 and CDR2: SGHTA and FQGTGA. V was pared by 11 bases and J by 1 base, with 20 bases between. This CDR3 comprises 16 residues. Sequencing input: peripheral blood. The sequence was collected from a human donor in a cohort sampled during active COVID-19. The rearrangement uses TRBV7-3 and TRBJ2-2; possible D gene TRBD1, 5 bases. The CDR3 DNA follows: TGTGCCGGAACAGAACAGGACGGGTTGAACACCGGGGAGCTGTTTTTT. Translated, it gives CAGTEQDGLNTGELFF.